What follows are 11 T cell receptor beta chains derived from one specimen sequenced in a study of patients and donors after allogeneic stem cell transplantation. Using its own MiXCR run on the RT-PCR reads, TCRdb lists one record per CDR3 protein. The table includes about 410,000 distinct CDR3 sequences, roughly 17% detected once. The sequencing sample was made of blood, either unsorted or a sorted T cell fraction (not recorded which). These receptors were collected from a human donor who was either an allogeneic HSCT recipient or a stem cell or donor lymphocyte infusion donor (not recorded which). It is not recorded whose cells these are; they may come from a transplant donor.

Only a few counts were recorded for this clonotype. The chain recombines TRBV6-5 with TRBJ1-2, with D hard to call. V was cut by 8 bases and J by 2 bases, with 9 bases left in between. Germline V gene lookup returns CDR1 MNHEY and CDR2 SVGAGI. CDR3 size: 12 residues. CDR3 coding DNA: TGTGCCAGCGGGCGCCCCAACTATGGCTACACCTTC. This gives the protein CASGRPNYGYTF.

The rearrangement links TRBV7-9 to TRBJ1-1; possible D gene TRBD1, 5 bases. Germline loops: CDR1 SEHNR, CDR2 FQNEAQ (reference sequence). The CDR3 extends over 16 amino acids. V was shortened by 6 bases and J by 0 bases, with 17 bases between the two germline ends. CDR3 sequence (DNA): TGTGCCAGCAGGCCCCCCCCAGGGACCATGAACACTGAAGCTTTCTTT. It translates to CASRPPPGTMNTEAFF. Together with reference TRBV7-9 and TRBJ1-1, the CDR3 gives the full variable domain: DTGVSQNPRHKITKRGQNVTFRCDPISEHNRLYWYRQTLGQGPEFLTYFQNEAQLEKSRLLSDRFSAERPKGSFSTLEIQRTEQGDSAMYLCASRPPPGTMNTEAFFGQGTRLTVV.

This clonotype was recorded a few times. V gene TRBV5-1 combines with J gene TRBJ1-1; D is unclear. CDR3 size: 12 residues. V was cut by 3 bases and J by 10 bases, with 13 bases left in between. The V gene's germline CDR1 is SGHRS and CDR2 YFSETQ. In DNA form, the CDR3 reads TGCGCCAGCAGCTCGTCGGCGGCGGTAGCTTTCTTT. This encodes CASSSSAAVAFF.

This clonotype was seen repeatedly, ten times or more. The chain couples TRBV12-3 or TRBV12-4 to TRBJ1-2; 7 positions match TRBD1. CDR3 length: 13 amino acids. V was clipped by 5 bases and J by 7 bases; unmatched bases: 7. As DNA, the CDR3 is TGTGCCAGCAGTACTCGACAGGGTGGTGGCTACACCTTC. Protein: CASSTRQGGGYTF.

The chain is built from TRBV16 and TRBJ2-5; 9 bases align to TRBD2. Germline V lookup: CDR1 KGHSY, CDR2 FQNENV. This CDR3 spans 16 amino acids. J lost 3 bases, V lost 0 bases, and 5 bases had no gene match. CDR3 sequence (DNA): TGTGCCAGCAGCCAATCAACACTAGCGGGTGAAGAGACCCAGTACTTC. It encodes CASSQSTLAGEETQYF.

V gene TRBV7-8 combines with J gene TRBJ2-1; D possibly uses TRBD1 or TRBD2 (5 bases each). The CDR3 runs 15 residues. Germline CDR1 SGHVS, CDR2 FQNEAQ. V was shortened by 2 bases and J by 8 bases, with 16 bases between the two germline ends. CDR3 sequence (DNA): TGTGCCAGCAGCTTAAAACTAGGCCCCAGGGATGAGCAGTTCTTC. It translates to CASSLKLGPRDEQFF.

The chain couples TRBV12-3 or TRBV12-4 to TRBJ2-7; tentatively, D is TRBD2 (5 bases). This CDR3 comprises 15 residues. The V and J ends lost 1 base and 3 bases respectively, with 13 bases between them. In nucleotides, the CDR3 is TGTGCCAGCAGTTTAGGGCTGGGTACTAGCTACGAGCAGTACTTC. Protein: CASSLGLGTSYEQYF.

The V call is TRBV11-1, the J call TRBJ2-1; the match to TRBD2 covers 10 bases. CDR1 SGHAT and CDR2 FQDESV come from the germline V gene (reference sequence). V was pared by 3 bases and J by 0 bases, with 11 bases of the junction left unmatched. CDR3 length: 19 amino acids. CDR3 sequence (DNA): TGTGCCAGCAGCTTTAAAGCGGGAGGGCTCTCCAGCTCCTACAATGAGCAGTTCTTC. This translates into CASSFKAGGLSSSYNEQFF.

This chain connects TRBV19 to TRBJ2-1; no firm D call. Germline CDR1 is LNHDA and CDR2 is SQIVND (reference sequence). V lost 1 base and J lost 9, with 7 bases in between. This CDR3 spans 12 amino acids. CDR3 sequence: CASSIGGREQFF. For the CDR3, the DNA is TGTGCCAGTAGTATAGGTGGTCGTGAGCAGTTCTTC.

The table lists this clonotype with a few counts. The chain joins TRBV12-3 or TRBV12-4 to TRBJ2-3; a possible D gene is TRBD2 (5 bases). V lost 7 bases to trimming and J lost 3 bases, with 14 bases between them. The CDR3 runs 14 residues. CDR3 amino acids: CASTPGEVTDTQYF. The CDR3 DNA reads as TGTGCCAGCACCCCCGGGGAAGTAACAGATACGCAGTATTTT.

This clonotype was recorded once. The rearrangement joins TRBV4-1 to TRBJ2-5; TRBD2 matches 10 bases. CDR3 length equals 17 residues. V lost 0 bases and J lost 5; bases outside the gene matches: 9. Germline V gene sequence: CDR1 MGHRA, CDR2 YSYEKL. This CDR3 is CASSQDPLAGVAETQYF. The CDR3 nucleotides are TGCGCCAGCAGCCAAGATCCCCTAGCGGGGGTCGCTGAGACCCAGTACTTC.